This T cell receptor (beta chain) was captured by sequencing in a study of siplizumab effects on memory and regulatory T cells. Study results and limitations: Naive T cells, seemingly more diverse than memory cells, seemed major alloresponse contributors. In siplizumab conditions, mappable alloreactive CD4+ clones averaged about 69% Treg-derived, against about 27% in controls. The suppressive capacity of proliferating Tregs from siplizumab cultures remained unconfirmed.

Of note for this clone: The antigen is not known. One end of the junction is discordant with germline, which a read error may explain. Other nucleotide sequences in the sample specify the same CDR3.

Germline assignment: CDR1 LNHDA and CDR2 SQIVND (reference sequence). The CDR3 covers 14 residues. Roughly 10^5 TCR templates were assayed per sample. The data were produced by immunoSEQ multiplex PCR, yet TCRdb's version contains in-frame clones alone and is incomplete. The profile shows over 100,000 clones, 92% of them singletons. The sample consisted of Tregs sorted from blood. This receptor was identified in a human donor in good health. The V call is TRBV19, the J call TRBJ1-6; 7 bases fit TRBD1. CDR3 residues: CASSIGQVGSPLHF. The CDR3 DNA reads as TGTGCCAGCAGTATAGGACAGGTGGGGTCACCCCTCCACTTT.